This T cell receptor beta chain derives from a study of CD8 T cells in ankylosing spondylitis. General study results and limits: Reports say disease-linked clones showed up significantly more in matched ankylosing spondylitis synovial fluid.

This clonotype has just a few counts. Its specificity is unknown. TCRdb recomputed calls from the 5' RACE reads with MiXCR, one row per CDR3 protein. There are roughly 150,000 distinct CDR3 sequences in the sample; about 32% occur only once, and 4.5% to 6% lies in the top ten. Sequenced material: synovial fluid, either unsorted or a sorted T cell fraction (not recorded which). This clonotype was obtained from a male donor with ankylosing spondylitis.

The CDR3 is CASSFSGGDTDTQYF. As DNA, the CDR3 is TGTGCCAGCAGCTTCTCAGGGGGAGACACAGATACGCAGTATTTT. This chain joins TRBV7-2 and TRBJ2-3; 7 bases line up with TRBD1. This CDR3 contains 15 residues. Germline CDR1 SGHTA, CDR2 FQGNSA. V shed 3 bases, J shed 2 bases, and the junction held 5 bases outside the gene matches. The full variable domain, its missing parts supplied by reference TRBV7-2 and TRBJ2-3, is GAGVSQSPSNKVTEKGKDVELRCDPISGHTALYWYRQSLGQGLEFLIYFQGNSAPDKSGLPSDRFSAERTGGSVSTLTIQRTQQEDSAVYLCASSFSGGDTDTQYFGPGTRLTVL.